Given below is one T cell receptor beta chain in context. This sample is part of a study of T cell changes during pregnancy in multiple sclerosis. The method was immunoSEQ multiplex PCR; TCRdb's version includes in-frame clones alone and lacks a portion of them. The data contain over 30,000 clones, 80% to 90% of them singletons. This TCR was sampled from a female donor with multiple sclerosis, enrolled in a pregnancy study. This specimen was CD4+ T cells from peripheral blood mononuclear cells, taken before pregnancy.

CDR3 DNA sequence: TGTGCCAGCTCAGCCCATTCTACAGATGAGCAGTTCTTC. As protein: CASSAHSTDEQFF. The genes are TRBV18 and TRBJ2-1; no clear D. This CDR3 is built from 13 residues. With 5 bases removed from V and 8 bases from J, the gap between germline ends came to 13 bases. Germline CDR1 KGHSH, CDR2 LQKENI.